These 28 T cell receptor beta chains came from one sample sequenced in a study of blood T cell repertoires in COVID-19. TCRdb's copy holds only in-frame clones and misses some; the assay was immunoSEQ multiplex PCR. The sample contains under 200,000 clones, around 83% of which appear only once. Source material: peripheral blood. The receptors shown here come from a woman of 80 years or more in a cohort sampled during active or convalescent COVID-19.

V usage is TRBV6-5 and J usage is TRBJ1-3; no definite D call. The germline V gene has CDR1 MNHEY and CDR2 SVGAGI. The CDR3 sequence is 13 residues long. The ends were cut back, 7 bases at V and 4 bases at J, with 11 bases in the middle. This CDR3 reads CASKQGRGNTIYF. The CDR3, as DNA: TGTGCCAGCAAGCAAGGGAGGGGAAACACCATATATTTT.

This rearrangement joins TRBV4-1 to TRBJ2-1; 7 positions match TRBD1. This CDR3 comprises 14 residues. J was trimmed by 6 bases and V by 4 bases; bases with no gene match: 6. CDR1 is MGHRA and CDR2 is YSYEKL in the germline V gene. The CDR3 spells CASSPSRDSNEQFF. CDR3 DNA sequence: TGCGCCAGCAGCCCCTCCCGGGACAGCAATGAGCAGTTCTTC.

The rearrangement links TRBV4-1 to TRBJ1-5; D may be TRBD1 (6 bases). Trimming took 4 bases from V and 2 from J, leaving 12 bases between them. Germline values: CDR1 MGHRA, CDR2 YSYEKL. This CDR3 contains 15 residues. The CDR3 sequence: CASSRGPLGNQPQHF. The CDR3 coding sequence is TGCGCCAGCAGCCGGGGGCCTCTGGGCAATCAGCCCCAGCATTTT.

V and J are TRBV4-1 and TRBJ2-1; the match to TRBD2 covers 11 bases. This CDR3 is built from 16 residues. J was trimmed by 10 bases and V by 4 bases; bases with no gene match: 12. Germline CDR1 and CDR2: MGHRA and YSYEKL. The CDR3: CASSRTGTSGAGEQFF. CDR3 DNA sequence: TGCGCCAGCAGCCGAACCGGGACTAGCGGCGCAGGGGAGCAGTTCTTC.

V usage is TRBV10-1 and J usage is TRBJ2-2, with D uncertain. The CDR3 runs 11 residues. Germline CDR1 reads WNHNN; CDR2 reads SYGVQD (reference sequence). CDR3 in amino acids: CASRGTGELFF. CDR3 DNA: TGCGCTTCGCGAGGCACCGGGGAGCTGTTTTTT.

The chain links TRBV5-1 to TRBJ2-7, with a tentative D call TRBD2 (6 bases). Trimming took 4 bases from V and 1 from J, leaving 12 bases between them. From germline, CDR1 is SGHRS and CDR2 YFSETQ. The CDR3 length is 14 residues. The CDR3, as DNA: TGCGCCAGCAGCCCCCGGGAGCGGTCCTACGAGCAGTACGTC. It codes for CASSPRERSYEQYV.

The gene calls are TRBV6-5 and TRBJ2-3, with D tentatively TRBD2 (6 bases). The V gene's germline CDR1 is MNHEY and CDR2 SVGAGI. The CDR3 has 12 residues. Trimming removed 8 bases at V and 5 bases at J, with 11 bases between. The CDR3 protein is CASLIGGDTQYF. The CDR3, as DNA: TGTGCCAGCCTGATCGGGGGAGATACGCAGTATTTT.

The chain joins TRBV4-3 to TRBJ2-1, with TRBD2 matching over 10 bases. The germline CDR1 and CDR2 sequences are LGHNA and YSLEER. The CDR3 is made up of 17 amino acids. Germline trimming cut 0 bases from V and 9 bases from J; bases unmatched to any gene: 11. The CDR3 loop reads CASSQEYQASGGREQFF. The CDR3 DNA is TGCGCCAGCAGCCAAGAGTATCAGGCTAGCGGGGGCCGTGAGCAGTTCTTC.

In its sample, this clone was seen once. This sequence joins TRBV18 and TRBJ1-1; 8 positions match TRBD1. Germline assignment: CDR1 KGHSH and CDR2 LQKENI. The V segment lost 3 bases and the J segment 4 bases; nucleotides outside the gene matches: 7. The CDR3 totals 15 residues. CDR3 sequence: CASSPLGQASTEAFF. The CDR3, as DNA: TGTGCCAGCTCACCGTTGGGACAGGCTAGCACTGAAGCTTTCTTT.

This clone was recorded a few times. This sequence joins TRBV12-5 and TRBJ2-1; the D gene is possibly TRBD2 (6 bases). Germline loops: CDR1 LGHNT, CDR2 FRNRAP. Trimming stripped 0 bases from V and 7 bases from J, with 13 bases between. The CDR3 spans 15 residues. The CDR3 DNA reads TGTGCTAGTGGTTTGGTAAGGGGACTCGAGAATGAGCAGTTCTTC. Its translation: CASGLVRGLENEQFF.

The chain carries TRBV5-1 and TRBJ1-4; D call uncertain. This CDR3 is 15 amino acids long. The V and J ends lost 4 bases and 1 base respectively, with 11 bases between them. The germline CDR1 and CDR2 sequences are SGHRS and YFSETQ. The CDR3, as DNA: TGCGCCAGCAGCGAAAACACGGGAACTAATGAAAAACTGTTTTTT. Translating it yields CASSENTGTNEKLFF.

The V call is TRBV7-8, the J call TRBJ1-4; tentatively, D is TRBD1 (5 bases). Germline assignment: CDR1 SGHVS and CDR2 FQNEAQ. The CDR3 spans 14 residues. V lost 6 bases, J lost 8 bases, and 16 bases lay in between. CDR3 bases: TGTGCCAGCAGGAGGACACCTGAGGAAGAAAAACTGTTTTTT. This sequence encodes CASRRTPEEEKLFF.

V usage is TRBV7-2 and J usage is TRBJ1-2, with 9 bases matching TRBD1. The CDR3 is 16 amino acids. The V and J ends lost 0 bases and 7 bases, in that order; junction bases with no gene match: 9. Germline V lookup: CDR1 SGHTA, CDR2 FQGNSA. The CDR3 sequence: CASSLALRTGAGGYTF. The CDR3 DNA follows: TGTGCCAGCAGCTTAGCCCTACGGACAGGGGCCGGTGGCTACACCTTC.

This chain links TRBV4-2 with TRBJ1-4; D is perhaps TRBD1 (5 bases). The CDR3 is 16 amino acids. V was shortened by 0 bases and J by 7 bases, with 15 bases between the two germline ends. From germline, CDR1 is LGHNA and CDR2 YNFKEQ. The chain's CDR3 is CASSQDSGPEGEKLFF. The CDR3 coding sequence is TGTGCCAGCAGCCAAGATTCGGGGCCGGAGGGTGAAAAACTGTTTTTT.

The V call is TRBV21-1, the J call TRBJ2-7; TRBD2, as called in the table, went unchecked against the DNA. TRBV21-1 is assigned pseudogene status. The CDR3 contains 19 residues. The CDR3 DNA is TGTGCCAGCAGCAAAGACGGACTAGCGGGAGGCCGACTTACAGGCGAGCAGTACGTC. Protein sequence: CASSKDGLAGGRLTGEQYV.

The rearrangement links TRBV5-1 to TRBJ1-6; 8 bases line up with TRBD1. V lost 4 bases, J lost 6 bases, and 6 bases stayed unmatched. Germline loops: CDR1 SGHRS, CDR2 YFSETQ. The CDR3 sequence is 15 residues long. The CDR3 is CASSIRGLGNSPLHF. CDR3 in DNA: TGCGCCAGCAGCATCAGGGGGCTTGGTAATTCACCCCTCCACTTT.

This chain uses TRBV7-8 with TRBJ2-3, with 12 bases aligning to TRBD2. Germline V CDR1 and CDR2: SGHVS, FQNEAQ. This CDR3 spans 16 amino acids. Trimming took 5 bases from V and 6 from J; bases not matched to a gene: 9. Here the CDR3 DNA reads TGTGCCAGCAGCCGATATACTAGCGGGGGGTGGGATACGCAGTATTTT. Translating it yields CASSRYTSGGWDTQYF.

This chain joins TRBV9 and TRBJ2-5; no firm D call. Germline V lookup: CDR1 SGDLS, CDR2 YYNGEE. The length of the CDR3 is 13 residues. V was pared by 0 bases and J by 4 bases, with 7 bases between. CDR3 nucleotide sequence: TGTGCCAGCAGCGTAGTCCCATCAGAGACCCAGTACTTC. Amino acid sequence: CASSVVPSETQYF.

V usage is TRBV28 and J usage is TRBJ2-3; 14 positions agree with TRBD2. The CDR3 is made up of 18 amino acids. Per the germline V gene, CDR1 is MDHEN and CDR2 is SYDVKM. J was trimmed by 2 bases and V by 3 bases; bases with no gene match: 7. The CDR3 DNA follows: TGTGCCAGCAGTTTTTCCCGGACTAGCGGGGGGATCACAGATACGCAGTATTTT. Amino acids: CASSFSRTSGGITDTQYF. The full variable domain, its missing parts supplied by reference TRBV28 and TRBJ2-3, is DVKVTQSSRYLVKRTGEKVFLECVQDMDHENMFWYRQDPGLGLRLIYFSYDVKMKEKGDIPEGYSVSREKKERFSLILESASTNQTSMYLCASSFSRTSGGITDTQYFGPGTRLTVL.

Of note for this clone: Compared with germline, one end of the junction differs, possibly owing to a read error. The V and J genes are TRBV18 and TRBJ2-2, with TRBD1 identical over 8 bases. This CDR3 comprises 15 residues. Germline V CDR1 and CDR2: KGHSH, LQKENI. This CDR3 reads CASSPRQGITGELFF. The CDR3 DNA reads TGTGCCAGCTCCCCACGACAGGGGATTACCGGGGAGCTGTTTTTT.

This rearrangement joins TRBV15 to TRBJ1-2; 7 bases agree with TRBD1. The length of the CDR3 is 18 residues. J gave up 2 bases and V 0 bases, and 12 bases lay outside the gene matches. Germline-derived CDR1 and CDR2 are LNHNV and YYDKDF (reference sequence). DNA of the CDR3: TGTGCCACCAGCAGAGATATCTTGGGACAGCGGGAGAACTATGGCTACACCTTC. It codes for CATSRDILGQRENYGYTF.

This clone showed up just once. CDR3 DNA: TGTGCCAGCAGCTTCAGGGATACCAATGAAAAACTGTTTTTT. This translates into CASSFRDTNEKLFF. This sequence joins TRBV5-6 and TRBJ1-4; tentative D call: TRBD1 (5 bases). The CDR3 contains 14 residues. V was shortened by 2 bases and J by 5 bases, with 10 bases between the two germline ends. Looked up from germline, CDR1 is SGHDT and CDR2 is YYEEEE.

DNA for the CDR3: TGTGCCAGCAGCTTAACTAGTGAGGGTCGGGAAACGCAGTATTTT. Translating it yields CASSLTSEGRETQYF. The chain carries TRBV11-2 and TRBJ2-3, with a weak D call TRBD2 (5 bases). Germline CDR1 reads SGHAT; CDR2 reads FQNNGV. The germline V and J ends were trimmed by 2 bases and 9 bases, with 18 bases remaining between them. The CDR3 has 15 amino acids.

This clone was counted a single time. V usage is TRBV14 and J usage is TRBJ1-6, with 8 bases matching TRBD1. CDR1 SGHDN and CDR2 FVKESK come from the germline V gene. The CDR3 spans 17 residues. Germline trimming cut 1 base from V and 2 bases from J; bases unmatched to any gene: 4. CDR3 in amino acids: CASSQGFRGPYNSPLHF. The DNA for the CDR3 is TGTGCCAGCAGCCAAGGATTCAGGGGGCCCTATAATTCACCCCTCCACTTT.

The V and J genes are TRBV7-6 and TRBJ2-1, with 10 bases aligning to TRBD2. The CDR3 covers 15 residues. V was clipped by 8 bases and J by 5 bases; unmatched bases: 9. Germline values: CDR1 SGHVS, CDR2 FNYEAQ. DNA of the CDR3: TGTGCCAGCGGGTCGGTAGCGGGGGGACACAATGAGCAGTTCTTC. It is translated as CASGSVAGGHNEQFF.

The CDR3 DNA reads as TGTGCCAGCAGCTTGCAAAGCGGGAGTTACGAGCAGTACGTC. Encoded protein: CASSLQSGSYEQYV. The chain couples TRBV5-5 to TRBJ2-7; 8 bases match TRBD2. From germline, CDR1 is SGHKS and CDR2 YYEKEE (reference sequence). V shed 1 base, J shed 4 bases, and the junction held 4 bases outside the gene matches. The CDR3 length is 14 residues.

The chain combines TRBV28 with TRBJ1-1; D gene unclear. There are 13 residues in the CDR3. Trimming removed 3 bases at V and 0 bases at J, with 5 bases between. Germline loops: CDR1 MDHEN, CDR2 SYDVKM. CDR3 sequence (DNA): TGTGCCAGCAGTTTTATCGTGAACACTGAAGCTTTCTTT. Translation: CASSFIVNTEAFF.

V usage is TRBV12-3 or TRBV12-4 and J usage is TRBJ2-5, with D tentatively TRBD1 (6 bases). The ends were cut back, 6 bases at V and 4 bases at J, with 6 bases in the middle. The CDR3 sequence is 11 residues long. In DNA form, the CDR3 reads TGTGCCAGCAGACAGGGAGAGACCCAGTACTTC. Its protein product is CASRQGETQYF.